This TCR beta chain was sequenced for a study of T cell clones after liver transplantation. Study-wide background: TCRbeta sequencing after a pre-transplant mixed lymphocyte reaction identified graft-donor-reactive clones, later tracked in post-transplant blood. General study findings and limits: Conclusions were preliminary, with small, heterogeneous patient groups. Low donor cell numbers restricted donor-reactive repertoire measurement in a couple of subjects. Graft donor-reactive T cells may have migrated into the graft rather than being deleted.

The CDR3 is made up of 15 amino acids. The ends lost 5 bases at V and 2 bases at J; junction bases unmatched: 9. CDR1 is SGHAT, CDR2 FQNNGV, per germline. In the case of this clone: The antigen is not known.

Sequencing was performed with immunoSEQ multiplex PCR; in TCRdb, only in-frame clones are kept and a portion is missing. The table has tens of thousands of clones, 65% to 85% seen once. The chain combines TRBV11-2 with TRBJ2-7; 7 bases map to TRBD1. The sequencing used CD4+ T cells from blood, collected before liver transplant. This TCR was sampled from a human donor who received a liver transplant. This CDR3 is CASSRDRDSTYEQYF. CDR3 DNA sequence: TGTGCCAGCAGCCGAGACCGGGACAGTACCTACGAGCAGTACTTC.